This T cell receptor beta chain is from a study of CXCR3-negative and CXCR3-positive naive CD8 T cells. General study findings and limits: Greater hydrophobicity was found in TRB CDR3s of CXCR3-positive naive cells than of CXCR3-negative naive cells. Memory, not naive, CXCR3-negative and CXCR3-positive cells differed in TRBV-TRBJ usage. Naive subsets had comparable surface CD5, so TRB CDR3 properties gauged TCR strength.

It was by 5' RACE with UMI labels that the TRB cDNA libraries were prepared. TCRdb re-called the 5' RACE reads and catalogs CDR3 proteins one per entry, DNA excluded. This repertoire includes 75,000 to 95,000 distinct CDR3 sequences. The CDR3 has 15 residues. With respect to this clonotype: Its antigen is still unknown.

The sequence derives from a human donor in good health. Some clones in this sample may be carry-over from other donors' samples. Input material: naive CXCR3- CD8+ T cells from blood. The subset denotes: CD45RO-CCR7+CD27+CD95- naive CD8+ T cells lacking CXCR3 (TNR3-). The chain joins TRBV21-1 to TRBJ2-3. TRBV21-1 is classified as a pseudogene. The chain's CDR3 is CASSRRVMKADTRYF.